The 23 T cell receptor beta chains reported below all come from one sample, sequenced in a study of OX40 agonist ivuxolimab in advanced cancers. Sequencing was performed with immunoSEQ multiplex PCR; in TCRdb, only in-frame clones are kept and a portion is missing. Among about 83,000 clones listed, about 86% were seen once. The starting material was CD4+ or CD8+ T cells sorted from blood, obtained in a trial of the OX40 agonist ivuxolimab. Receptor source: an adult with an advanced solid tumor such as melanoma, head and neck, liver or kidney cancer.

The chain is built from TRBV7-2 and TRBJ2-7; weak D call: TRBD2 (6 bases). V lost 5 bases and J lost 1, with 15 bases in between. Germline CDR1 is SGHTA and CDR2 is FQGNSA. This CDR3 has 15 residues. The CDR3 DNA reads TGTGCCAGCAGCCCCAACGCCGGGGGATCCTACGAGCAGTACTTC. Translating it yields CASSPNAGGSYEQYF.

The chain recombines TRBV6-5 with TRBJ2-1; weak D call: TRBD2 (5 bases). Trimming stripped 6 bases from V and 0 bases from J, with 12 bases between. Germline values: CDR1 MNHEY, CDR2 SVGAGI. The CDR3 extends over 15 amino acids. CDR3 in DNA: TGTGCCAGCAGGCAAAAGCGGAGCTCCTACAATGAGCAGTTCTTC. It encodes CASRQKRSSYNEQFF.

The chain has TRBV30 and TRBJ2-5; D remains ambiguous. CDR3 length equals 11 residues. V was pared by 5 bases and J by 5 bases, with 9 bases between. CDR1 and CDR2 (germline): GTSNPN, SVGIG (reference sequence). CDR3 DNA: TGTGCCTGGGGGCCCCGGGAGACCCAGTACTTC. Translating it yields CAWGPRETQYF.

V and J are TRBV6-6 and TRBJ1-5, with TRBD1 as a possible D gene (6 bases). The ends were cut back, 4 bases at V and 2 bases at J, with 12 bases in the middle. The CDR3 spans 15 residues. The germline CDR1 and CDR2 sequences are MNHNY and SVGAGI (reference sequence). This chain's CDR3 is CASSSTGIGNQPQHF. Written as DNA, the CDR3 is TGTGCCAGCAGTTCCACAGGGATAGGCAATCAGCCCCAGCATTTT.

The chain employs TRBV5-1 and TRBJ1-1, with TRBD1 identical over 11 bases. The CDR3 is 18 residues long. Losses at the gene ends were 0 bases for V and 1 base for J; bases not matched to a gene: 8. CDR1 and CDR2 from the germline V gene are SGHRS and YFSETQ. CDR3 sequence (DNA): TGCGCCAGCAGCTTGGTGCCCCACGGACAGGGGGCGAACACTGAAGCTTTCTTT. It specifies CASSLVPHGQGANTEAFF.

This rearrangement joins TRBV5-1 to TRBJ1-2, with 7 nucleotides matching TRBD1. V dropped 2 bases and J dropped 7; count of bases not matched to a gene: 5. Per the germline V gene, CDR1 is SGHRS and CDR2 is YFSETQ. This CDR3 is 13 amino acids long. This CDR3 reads CASSFTGVGGYTF. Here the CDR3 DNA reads TGCGCCAGCAGCTTTACAGGGGTCGGTGGCTACACCTTC.

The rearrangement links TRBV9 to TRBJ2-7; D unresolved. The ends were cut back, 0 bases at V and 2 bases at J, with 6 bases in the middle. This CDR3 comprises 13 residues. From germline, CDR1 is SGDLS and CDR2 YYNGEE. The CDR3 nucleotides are TGTGCCAGCAGCGTAGGCAGCACCTACGAGCAGTACTTC. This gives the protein CASSVGSTYEQYF.

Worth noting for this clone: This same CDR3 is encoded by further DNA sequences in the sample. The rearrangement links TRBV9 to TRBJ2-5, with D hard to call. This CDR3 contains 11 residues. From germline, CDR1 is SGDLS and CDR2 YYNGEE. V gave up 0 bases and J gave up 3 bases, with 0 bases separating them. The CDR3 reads CASSVEETQYF. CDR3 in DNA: TGTGCCAGCAGCGTAGAAGAGACCCAGTACTTC.

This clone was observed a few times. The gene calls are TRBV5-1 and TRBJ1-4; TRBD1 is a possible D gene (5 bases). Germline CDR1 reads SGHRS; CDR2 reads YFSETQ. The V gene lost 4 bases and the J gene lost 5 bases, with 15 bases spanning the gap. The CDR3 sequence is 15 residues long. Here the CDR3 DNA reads TGCGCCAGCAGCCCACGGGATGGGGCAAATGAAAAACTGTTTTTT. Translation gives CASSPRDGANEKLFF. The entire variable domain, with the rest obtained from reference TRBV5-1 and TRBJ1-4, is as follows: KAGVTQTPRYLIKTRGQQVTLSCSPISGHRSVSWYQQTPGQGLQFLFEYFSETQRNKGNFPGRFSGRQFSNSRSEMNVSTLELGDSALYLCASSPRDGANEKLFFGSGTQLSVL.

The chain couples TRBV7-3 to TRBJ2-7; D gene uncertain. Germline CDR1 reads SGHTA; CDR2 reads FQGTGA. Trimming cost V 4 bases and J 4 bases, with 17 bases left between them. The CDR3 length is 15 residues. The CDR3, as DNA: TGTGCCAGCAGCTCACGGGCAGGACCTACTTACGAGCAGTACTTC. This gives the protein CASSSRAGPTYEQYF.

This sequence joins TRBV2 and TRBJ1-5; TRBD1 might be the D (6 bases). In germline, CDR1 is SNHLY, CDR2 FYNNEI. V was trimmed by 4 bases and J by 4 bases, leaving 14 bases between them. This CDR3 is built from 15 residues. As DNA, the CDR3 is TGTGCCAGCAGTGCGGGGGCATTACCGAATCAGCCCCAGCATTTT. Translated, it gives CASSAGALPNQPQHF.

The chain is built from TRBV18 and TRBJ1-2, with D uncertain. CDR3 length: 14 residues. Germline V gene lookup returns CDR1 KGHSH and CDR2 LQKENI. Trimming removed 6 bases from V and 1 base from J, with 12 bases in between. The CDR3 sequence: CASSSPPSNYGYTF. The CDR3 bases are TGTGCCAGCTCCTCCCCGCCCAGTAACTATGGCTACACCTTC.

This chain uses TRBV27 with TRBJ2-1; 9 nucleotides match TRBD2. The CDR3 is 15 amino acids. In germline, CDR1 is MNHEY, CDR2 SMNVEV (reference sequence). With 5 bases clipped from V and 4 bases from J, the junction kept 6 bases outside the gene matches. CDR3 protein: CASSRGGAGYNEQFF. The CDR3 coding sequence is TGTGCCAGCAGTCGCGGGGGGGCGGGTTACAATGAGCAGTTCTTC.

Written as DNA, the CDR3 is TGTGCCAGCAGTGATACGTTGTACAATGAGCAGTTCTTC. It yields the protein CASSDTLYNEQFF. The V call is TRBV2, the J call TRBJ2-1; D is ambiguous. Germline CDR1 and CDR2: SNHLY and FYNNEI. With 3 bases removed from V and 4 bases from J, the gap between germline ends came to 7 bases. CDR3 length: 13 amino acids.

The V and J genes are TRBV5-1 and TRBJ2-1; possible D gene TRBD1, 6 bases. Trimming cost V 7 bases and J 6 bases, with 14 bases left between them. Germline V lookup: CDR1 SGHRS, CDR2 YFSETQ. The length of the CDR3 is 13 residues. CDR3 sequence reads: CASSDSRGNEQFF. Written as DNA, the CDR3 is TGCGCCAGCTCGGACAGTCGAGGCAATGAGCAGTTCTTC.

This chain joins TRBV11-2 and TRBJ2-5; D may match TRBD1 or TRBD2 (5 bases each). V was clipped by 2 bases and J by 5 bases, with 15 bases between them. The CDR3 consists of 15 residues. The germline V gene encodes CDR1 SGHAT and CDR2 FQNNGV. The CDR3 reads CASSLSGRVRETQYF. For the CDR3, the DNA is TGTGCCAGCAGCTTAAGCGGCAGGGTAAGGGAGACCCAGTACTTC.

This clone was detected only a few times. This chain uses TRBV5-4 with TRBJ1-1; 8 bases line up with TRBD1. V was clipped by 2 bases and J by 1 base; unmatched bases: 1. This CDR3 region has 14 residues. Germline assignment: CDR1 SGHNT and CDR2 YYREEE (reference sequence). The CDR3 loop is CASSLGTGNTEAFF. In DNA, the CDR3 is TGTGCCAGCAGCTTAGGGACAGGGAACACTGAAGCTTTCTTT.

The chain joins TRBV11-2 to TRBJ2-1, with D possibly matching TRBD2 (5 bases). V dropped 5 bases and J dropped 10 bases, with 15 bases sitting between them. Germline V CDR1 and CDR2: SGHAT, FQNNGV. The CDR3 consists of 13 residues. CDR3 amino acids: CASSRGRSGEQFF. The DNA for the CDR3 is TGTGCCAGCAGCCGAGGGCGTTCGGGCGAGCAGTTCTTC. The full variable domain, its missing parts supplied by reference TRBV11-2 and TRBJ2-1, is EAGVAQSPRYKIIEKRQSVAFWCNPISGHATLYWYQQILGQGPKLLIQFQNNGVVDDSQLPKDRFSAERLKGVDSTLKIQPAKLEDSAVYLCASSRGRSGEQFFGPGTRLTVL.

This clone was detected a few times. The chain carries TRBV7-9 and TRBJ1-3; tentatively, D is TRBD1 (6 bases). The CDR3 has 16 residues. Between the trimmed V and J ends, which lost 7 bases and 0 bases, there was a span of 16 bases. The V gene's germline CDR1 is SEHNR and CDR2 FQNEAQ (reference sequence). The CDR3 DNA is TGTGCCAGCACCATACAGGGAGGCACCTCTGGAAACACCATATATTTT. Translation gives CASTIQGGTSGNTIYF.

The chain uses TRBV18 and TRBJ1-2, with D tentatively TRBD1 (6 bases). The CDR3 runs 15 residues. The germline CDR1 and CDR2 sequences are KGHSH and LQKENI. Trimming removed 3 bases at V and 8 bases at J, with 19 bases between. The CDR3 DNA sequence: TGTGCCAGCTCACCGGGGGCAGATACCCTTGGAGGCTACACCTTC. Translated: CASSPGADTLGGYTF.

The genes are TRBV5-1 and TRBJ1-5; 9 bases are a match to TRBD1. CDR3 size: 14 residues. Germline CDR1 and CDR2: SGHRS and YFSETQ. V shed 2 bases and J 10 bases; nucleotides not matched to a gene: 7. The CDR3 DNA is TGCGCCAGCAGCTTCGGGACAGGGTCCCGTCCCCAGCATTTT. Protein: CASSFGTGSRPQHF.

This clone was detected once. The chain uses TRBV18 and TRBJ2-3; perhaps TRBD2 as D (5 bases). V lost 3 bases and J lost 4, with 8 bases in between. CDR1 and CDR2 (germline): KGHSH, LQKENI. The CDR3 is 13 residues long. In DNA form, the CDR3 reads TGTGCCAGCTCACCGGGAGCCCCAGATACGCAGTATTTT. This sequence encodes CASSPGAPDTQYF. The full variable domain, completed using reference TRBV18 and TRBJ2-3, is NAGVMQNPRHLVRRRGQEARLRCSPMKGHSHVYWYRQLPEEGLKFMVYLQKENIIDESGMPKERFSAEFPKEGPSILRIQQVVRGDSAAYFCASSPGAPDTQYFGPGTRLTVL.

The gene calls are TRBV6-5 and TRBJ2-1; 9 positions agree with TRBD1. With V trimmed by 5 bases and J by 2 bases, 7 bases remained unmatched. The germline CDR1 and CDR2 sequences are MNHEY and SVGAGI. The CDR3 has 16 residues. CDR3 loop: CASSNWGQGTYNEQFF. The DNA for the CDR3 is TGTGCCAGCAGTAACTGGGGACAGGGTACCTACAATGAGCAGTTCTTC.